A single sample gave rise to the 18 T cell receptor beta chains below, sequenced in a study of blood T cells in healthy people across ages (dated by TCRdb to between 2014 and 2017). Libraries were made using 5' RACE. This sample was sequenced with an Illumina HiSeq 2500. A second PCR of roughly 6 to 12 cycles was run with a J-beta primer mix and a sample-barcoded 5' primer. Using fastp at Q25 and MiXCR, TCRdb reprocessed the public reads and kept productive beta chains. Records with the same CDR3 protein are collapsed into one entry carrying the most frequent genes and DNA. The sample records 1.5 million to 2 million distinct CDR3 sequences, roughly 28% of which are singletons. In total, the top ten clones hold approximately 7.7% of the sample. Source material: blood. Receptors were obtained from a woman aged 30 to 39 in good health.

This clonotype has at least ten counts. The genes are TRBV29-1 and TRBJ2-5; D perhaps matches TRBD1 (6 bases). Germline loops: CDR1 SQVTM, CDR2 ANQGSEA. The V end lost 3 bases, the J end lost 5 bases, and 13 bases lay between the germline ends. The CDR3 consists of 13 residues. The CDR3 spells CSVEGAPGETQYF. In nucleotides, the CDR3 is TGCAGCGTTGAGGGGGCCCCTGGGGAGACCCAGTACTTC.

This clonotype has a handful of counts. V and J are TRBV5-6 and TRBJ1-2; a possible D gene is TRBD1 (5 bases). Germline CDR1 SGHDT, CDR2 YYEEEE. The CDR3 totals 16 residues. V was shortened by 0 bases and J by 4 bases, with 16 bases between the two germline ends. This CDR3 is CASSLGQEGLFYGYTF. CDR3 DNA: TGTGCCAGCAGCTTGGGGCAGGAGGGGCTTTTCTATGGCTACACCTTC.

The rearrangement links TRBV29-1 to TRBJ1-2; D not resolved. The V end lost 6 bases, the J end lost 2 bases, and 13 bases lay between the germline ends. There are 13 residues in the CDR3. The V gene's germline CDR1 is SQVTM and CDR2 ANQGSEA. For the CDR3, the DNA is TGCAGCGTCCAAGCGGACGGCAACTATGGCTACACCTTC. Translating it yields CSVQADGNYGYTF.

On this clonotype: This may stem from a read error, because a much larger clone lies one nucleotide away. The chain combines TRBV28 with TRBJ2-1, with 10 bases fitting TRBD1. From germline, CDR1 is MDHEN and CDR2 SYDVKM. The CDR3 is 15 residues long. Trimming took 6 bases from V and 5 from J; bases not matched to a gene: 7. The CDR3 here is CASSTRDRGNNEQFF. CDR3 sequence (DNA): TGTGCCAGCAGCACCCGGGACAGGGGAAACAATGAGCAGTTCTTC.

This chain connects TRBV3-1 to TRBJ2-7; TRBD1 matches 9 bases. This CDR3 has 15 amino acids. Trimming removed 4 bases from V and 2 bases from J; junction bases left unmatched: 6. Germline V CDR1 and CDR2: LGHDT, YNNKEL (reference sequence). CDR3 residues: CASSLGTGNAYEQYF. For the CDR3, the DNA is TGTGCCAGCAGCCTAGGGACAGGGAATGCCTACGAGCAGTACTTC.

V usage is TRBV12-3 or TRBV12-4 and J usage is TRBJ2-7, with D maybe TRBD2 (6 bases). Trimming removed 4 bases at V and 10 bases at J, with 20 bases between. This CDR3 is 14 amino acids long. In DNA, the CDR3 is TGTGCCAGCAGTTCGAGAGGGCGGGAAGAGAACCAGTACTTC. This sequence encodes CASSSRGREENQYF.

The rearrangement links TRBV11-2 to TRBJ1-1, with TRBD1 matching 9 bases. Germline lookup yields CDR1 SGHAT and CDR2 FQNNGV. The CDR3 covers 15 residues. The junction had 6 bases not matched to a gene; V was cut back by 6 bases and J by 1 base. The CDR3 nucleotides are TGTGCCAGCAGACGGGACAGGGCAAGGAACACTGAAGCTTTCTTT. Its translation is CASRRDRARNTEAFF.

The table lists this clonotype with many counts. The genes are TRBV9 and TRBJ2-7; TRBD2 matches at 7 bases. This CDR3 comprises 15 residues. V gave up 1 base and J gave up 2 bases; unmatched junction bases: 6. Germline V gives CDR1 SGDLS, CDR2 YYNGEE. The DNA for the CDR3 is TGTGCCAGCAGCGTAATGGGCGGGAGCCCCTACGAGCAGTACTTC. It is translated as CASSVMGGSPYEQYF.

This clonotype was seen more than once but under ten times. The genes are TRBV4-1 and TRBJ2-3, with D unresolved. Germline V CDR1 and CDR2: MGHRA, YSYEKL. Between the trimmed V and J ends, which lost 0 bases and 2 bases, there was a span of 6 bases. This CDR3 has 14 amino acids. The DNA for the CDR3 is TGCGCCAGCAGCCAAGAGTCCACCACAGATACGCAGTATTTT. This codes for CASSQESTTDTQYF.

This clonotype was observed a few times. This sequence joins TRBV29-1 and TRBJ2-5, with D possibly matching TRBD2 (7 bases). The CDR3 totals 16 residues. V lost 3 bases, J lost 5 bases, and 22 bases lay in between. Germline CDR1 reads SQVTM; CDR2 reads ANQGSEA. CDR3 protein: CSVEGERRGLSETQYF. As DNA, the CDR3 is TGCAGCGTTGAGGGAGAGCGGCGGGGGCTTTCCGAGACCCAGTACTTC.

The chain employs TRBV5-5 and TRBJ2-7, with D unclear. Trimming cost V 4 bases and J 1 base, with 9 bases left between them. Germline V lookup: CDR1 SGHKS, CDR2 YYEKEE (reference sequence). The CDR3 is made up of 13 amino acids. Here the CDR3 reads CASSQTASYEQYF. The CDR3, as DNA: TGTGCCAGCAGCCAGACTGCGTCCTACGAGCAGTACTTC.

V gene TRBV5-5 combines with J gene TRBJ2-3; TRBD2 aligns across 7 bases. CDR1 SGHKS and CDR2 YYEKEE come from the germline V gene (reference sequence). CDR3 size: 13 residues. After removal of 0 bases from V and 10 bases from J, the junction contained 5 bases not matched to a gene. The CDR3 loop is CASSLASGGAQYF. The CDR3 DNA reads as TGTGCCAGCAGCTTGGCCTCGGGGGGAGCGCAGTATTTT.

The table lists this clonotype with a few counts. The chain recombines TRBV19 with TRBJ1-2, with D unresolved. V shed 5 bases and J shed 5 bases, with 9 bases lying between them. CDR1 is LNHDA, CDR2 SQIVND, per germline (reference sequence). The CDR3 totals 12 residues. The CDR3 bases are TGTGCCAGTAGTTTGACACGTTATGGCTACACCTTC. This translates into CASSLTRYGYTF.

This clonotype was observed a few times. The chain uses TRBV29-1 and TRBJ2-7; possible D gene TRBD1, 6 bases. CDR3 length: 15 amino acids. Trimming left V 1 base short and J 0 bases short, with 13 bases between. Germline V lookup: CDR1 SQVTM, CDR2 ANQGSEA. The CDR3 DNA reads as TGCAGCGTTGAAGGGCCTGTAGGGGGCTCCTACGAGCAGTACTTC. It translates to CSVEGPVGGSYEQYF.

Only a few counts were recorded for this clonotype. This rearrangement joins TRBV18 to TRBJ1-2; D not resolved. V lost 2 bases to trimming and J lost 6 bases, with 13 bases between them. Germline V gene lookup returns CDR1 KGHSH and CDR2 LQKENI. CDR3 length equals 14 residues. CDR3 amino acids: CASSPEAGFDGYTF. For the CDR3, the DNA is TGTGCCAGCTCACCAGAGGCGGGGTTTGATGGCTACACCTTC.

The J gene is TRBJ2-7, the V gene TRBV5-1; 7 bases line up with TRBD1. V dropped 4 bases and J dropped 7; count of bases not matched to a gene: 11. Germline V lookup: CDR1 SGHRS, CDR2 YFSETQ. The CDR3 runs 14 residues. CDR3 coding DNA: TGCGCCAGCAGCGTGGACAGGAGTTACTTGGAGCAGTACTTC. Protein product: CASSVDRSYLEQYF.

This chain connects TRBV2 to TRBJ1-5, with 7 bases matching TRBD1. J gave up 6 bases and V 7 bases, and 9 bases lay outside the gene matches. The CDR3 extends over 14 amino acids. Germline CDR1 SNHLY, CDR2 FYNNEI. The CDR3 sequence: CASTRQGLGQPQHF. The CDR3 DNA is TGTGCCAGCACTCGACAGGGATTGGGTCAGCCCCAGCATTTT.

The sample holds a few counts of this clonotype. The J gene is TRBJ2-3, the V gene TRBV11-2; a weak D match, TRBD2 (7 bases). The V end was cut by 2 bases, the J end by 3 bases, with 15 bases between. CDR1 is SGHAT and CDR2 is FQNNGV in the germline V gene. CDR3 length: 16 residues. The CDR3 DNA reads as TGTGCCAGCAGCTTAATCTCGGGGGGCACTACAGATACGCAGTATTTT. Amino acids: CASSLISGGTTDTQYF.